This T cell receptor (beta chain) emerged from a study of blood T cells in healthy people across ages. This clonotype was recorded at least ten times. The germline gene is not matched at one end of the junction; a read error may be the cause. The CDR3 extends over 14 amino acids. CDR1 and CDR2 (germline): SGHRS, YFSETQ. Next came a second PCR, run for roughly 6 to 11 cycles, which used a sample-barcoded 5' primer along with a J-beta primer mix. TCRdb called the 5' RACE reads again in MiXCR, with one record for every CDR3 protein. This sample has 760,000 or so distinct CDR3 sequences; around 25% occur once, and the top ten carry roughly a tenth. Russia was home to the donors, healthy Caucasian individuals aged about 6 to 90. The sample also formed part of further work on T cells of mothers and their children. As that report states: The people who donated were a few healthy Caucasian mothers and their six children. Related mother and child pairs showed slightly greater overlap (not significant) than unrelated pairs did.

The material sequenced was blood. The source is a boy younger than 18 in good health. The chain is built from TRBV5-1 and TRBJ2-5; D is undetermined. Here the CDR3 DNA reads TGTGCCAGCAGTTTGGGCAGGTTTCAAGAGACCCAGTACTTC. The encoded protein is CASSLGRFQETQYF.